One TCR beta chain is described in this entry. Its cognate antigen is unknown. The germline gives CDR1 MGHDK, CDR2 SYGVNS. The CDR3 is 16 residues long. Trimming removed 3 bases from V and 1 base from J; junction bases left unmatched: 4. This record belongs to a study of OX40 agonist ivuxolimab in advanced cancers. Study details: Three patients responded partially, comprising one with hepatocellular carcinoma and two with cutaneous melanoma. General study results and limits: CD8+ T cells (on average) carried more expanded clones than CD4+ T cells.

This table comes from immunoSEQ multiplex PCR, and its TCRdb copy is limited to in-frame clones, with some not included. The table records about 67,000 clones, 70% to 90% of them present only once. This chain links TRBV25-1 with TRBJ2-5, with 11 bases aligning to TRBD2. The TCR comes from an adult with an advanced solid tumor such as melanoma, head and neck, liver or kidney cancer. The sequences come from CD4+ or CD8+ T cells sorted from blood, collected in a trial of the OX40 agonist ivuxolimab. CDR3 in DNA: TGTGCCAGCAGTGAGGGGCTAGCGGGGGGCCAAGAGACCCAGTACTTC. It codes for CASSEGLAGGQETQYF.